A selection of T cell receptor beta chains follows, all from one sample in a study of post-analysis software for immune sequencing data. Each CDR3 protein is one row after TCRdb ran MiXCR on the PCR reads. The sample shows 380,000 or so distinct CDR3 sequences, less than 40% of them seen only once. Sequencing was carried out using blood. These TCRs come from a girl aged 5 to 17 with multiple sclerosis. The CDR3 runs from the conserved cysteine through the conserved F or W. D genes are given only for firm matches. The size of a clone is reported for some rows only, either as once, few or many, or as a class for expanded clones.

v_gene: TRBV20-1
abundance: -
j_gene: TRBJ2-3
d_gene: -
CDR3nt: TGCAGTGCCCAGCGGACTAGCACAGATACGCAGTATTTT
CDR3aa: CSAQRTSTDTQYF

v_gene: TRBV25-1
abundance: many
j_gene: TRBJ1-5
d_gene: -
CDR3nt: TGTGCCAGCAGTGGGGGGGGCAATCAGCCCCAGCATTTT
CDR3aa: CASSGGGNQPQHF

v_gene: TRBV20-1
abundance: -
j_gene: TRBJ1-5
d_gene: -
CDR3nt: TGCAGTGCTAGAGATTTCACGGGGACCTGGGGCAATCAGCCCCAGCATTTT
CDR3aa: CSARDFTGTWGNQPQHF

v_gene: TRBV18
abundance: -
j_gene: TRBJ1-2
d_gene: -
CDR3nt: TGTGCCAGCTCACCGCAGGGACCCAACTATGGCTACACCTTC
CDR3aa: CASSPQGPNYGYTF

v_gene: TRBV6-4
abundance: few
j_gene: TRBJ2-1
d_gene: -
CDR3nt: TGTGCCAGCAGTGCTGAGGGACGCCCTAATGAGCAGTTCTTC
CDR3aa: CASSAEGRPNEQFF

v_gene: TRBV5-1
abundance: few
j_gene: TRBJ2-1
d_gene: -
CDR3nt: TGCGCCAGCAGCTTGGTGGGTAACAGGGGAGGCAATGAGCAGTTCTTC
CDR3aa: CASSLVGNRGGNEQFF

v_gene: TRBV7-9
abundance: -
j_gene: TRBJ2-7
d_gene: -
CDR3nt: TGTGCCAGCAGCTTAGTTCAGACAGGGCGACGGGGGACTTCCTACGAGCAGTACTTC
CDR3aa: CASSLVQTGRRGTSYEQYF

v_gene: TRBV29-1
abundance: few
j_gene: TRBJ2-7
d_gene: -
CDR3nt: TGCAGCGGCCGGGACCCAGGCTACGAGCAGTACTTC
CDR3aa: CSGRDPGYEQYF

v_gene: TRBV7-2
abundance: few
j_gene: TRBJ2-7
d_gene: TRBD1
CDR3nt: TGTGCCAGCAGCTTATACCGACAGGGTCAATACGAGCAGTACTTC
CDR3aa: CASSLYRQGQYEQYF

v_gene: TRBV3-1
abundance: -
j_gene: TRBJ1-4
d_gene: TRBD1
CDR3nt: TGTGCCAGCAGCGTACAGGGGGCCGGAATTGCAACTAATGAAAAACTGTTTTTT
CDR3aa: CASSVQGAGIATNEKLFF

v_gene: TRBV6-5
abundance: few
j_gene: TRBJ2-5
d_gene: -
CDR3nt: TGTGCCAGCCACTACTGGGGGTACCAAGAGACCCAGTACTTC
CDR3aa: CASHYWGYQETQYF

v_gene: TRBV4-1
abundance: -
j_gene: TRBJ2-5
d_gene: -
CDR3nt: TGCGCCAGCAGCTCCTCTCCCCTAGCGACCGGGGAGACCCAGTACTTC
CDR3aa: CASSSSPLATGETQYF

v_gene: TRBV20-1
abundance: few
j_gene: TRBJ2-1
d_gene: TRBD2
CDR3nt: TGCAGTGCCCGGGGGGACGGGAATGAGCAGTTCTTC
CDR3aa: CSARGDGNEQFF

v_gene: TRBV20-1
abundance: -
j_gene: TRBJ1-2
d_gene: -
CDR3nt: TGCAGTGCTAGAGATCGCCAGAGGACTAACTATGGCTACACCTTC
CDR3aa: CSARDRQRTNYGYTF

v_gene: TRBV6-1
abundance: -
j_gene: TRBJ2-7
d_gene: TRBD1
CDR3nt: TGTGCCAGCAATACAGGGGACCACGAGCAGTACTTC
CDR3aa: CASNTGDHEQYF

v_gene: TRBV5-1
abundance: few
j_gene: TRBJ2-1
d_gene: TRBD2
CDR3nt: TGCGCCAGCAGCGCACTTAGCGGGGGGGCTTTCAATGAGCAGTTCTTC
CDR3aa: CASSALSGGAFNEQFF

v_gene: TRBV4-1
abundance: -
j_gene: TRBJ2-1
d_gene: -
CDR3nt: TGCGCCAGCAGCCAAGTATTAGGCAATGAGCAGTTCTTC
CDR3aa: CASSQVLGNEQFF

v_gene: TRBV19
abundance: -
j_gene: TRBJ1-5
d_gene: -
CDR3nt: TGTGCCAGTAGTCAACAGGGTAGGGGTTATAGCAATCAGCCCCAGCATTTT
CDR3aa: CASSQQGRGYSNQPQHF

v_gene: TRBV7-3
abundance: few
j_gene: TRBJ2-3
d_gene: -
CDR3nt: TGTGCCAGCAGCCAAATGGGCGGCACAGATACGCAGTATTTT
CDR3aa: CASSQMGGTDTQYF

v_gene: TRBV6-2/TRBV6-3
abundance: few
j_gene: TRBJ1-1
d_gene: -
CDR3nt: TGTGCCACCACAGGGTTGAACACTGAAGCTTTCTTT
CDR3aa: CATTGLNTEAFF

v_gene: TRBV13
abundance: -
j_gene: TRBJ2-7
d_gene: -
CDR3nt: TGTGCCAGCAGGGAGGGGCTTAACTACGAGCAGTACTTC
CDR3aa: CASREGLNYEQYF

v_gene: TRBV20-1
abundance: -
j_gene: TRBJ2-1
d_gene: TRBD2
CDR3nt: TGCAGTGCTAGAGATCTAAGGACTAGCGGGTACAATGAGCAGTTCTTC
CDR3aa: CSARDLRTSGYNEQFF

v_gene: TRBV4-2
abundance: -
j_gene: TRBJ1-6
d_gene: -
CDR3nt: TGTGCCAGCAGCCAAGGGCTTAAGGGGCGATTGGATTCACCCCTCCACTTT
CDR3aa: CASSQGLKGRLDSPLHF

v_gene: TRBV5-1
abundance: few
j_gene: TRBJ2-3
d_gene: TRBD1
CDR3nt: TGCGCCAGCAGCTTGTGGCAGGGGGATAATACGCAGTATTTT
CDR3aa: CASSLWQGDNTQYF

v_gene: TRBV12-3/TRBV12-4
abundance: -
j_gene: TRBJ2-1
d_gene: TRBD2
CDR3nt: TGTGCCGGCAGTTTGTCTAGCGGGGGGAGCTCCTACAATGAGCAGTTCTTC
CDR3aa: CAGSLSSGGSSYNEQFF

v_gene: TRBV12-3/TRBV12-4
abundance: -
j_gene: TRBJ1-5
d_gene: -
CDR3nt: TGTGCCAGCAGTTTGGAGGCTCCCCCCCAGCCCCAGCATTTT
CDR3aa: CASSLEAPPQPQHF

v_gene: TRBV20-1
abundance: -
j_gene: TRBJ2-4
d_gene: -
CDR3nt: TGCAGTGCGTCAGGGTATAACATTCAGTACTTC
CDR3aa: CSASGYNIQYF